These 5 T cell receptor beta chains were all obtained from the same sample, sequenced in a study of identical twins. MiXCR, applied by TCRdb to the 5' RACE reads, yields one record per CDR3 protein. Of fewer than 350,000 distinct CDR3 sequences listed, about 8.3% are singletons. The data were also submitted as part of a second study, on yellow fever vaccine responses in identical twins.

The sample was memory (CD45RO+) T cells sorted from blood. All receptors derive from a woman younger than 35 in good health.

The chain links TRBV11-2 to TRBJ2-3, with 10 bases fitting TRBD2. With 1 base clipped from V and 2 bases from J, the junction kept 3 bases outside the gene matches. The germline V gene has CDR1 SGHAT and CDR2 FQNNGV. The CDR3 length is 16 residues. The CDR3 nucleotides are TGTGCCAGCAGCTTAGTAAGCGGGAGGGTCACAGATACGCAGTATTTT. Protein: CASSLVSGRVTDTQYF.

In this sample, this clonotype turned up many times. One end of the junction fails to match germline, which may point to a read error. This chain links TRBV5-6 with TRBJ2-5, with D possibly being TRBD1 or TRBD2 (6 bases each). This CDR3 comprises 11 residues. Germline V gene data show CDR1 as SGHDT and CDR2 as YYEEEE. In nucleotides, the CDR3 is TGTGCCAGCAGCTTGGGCTCGAGGGGGGACTTC. It yields the protein CASSLGSRGDF.

The chain is built from TRBV29-1 and TRBJ2-1, with 10 bases matching TRBD2. The CDR3 extends over 14 amino acids. V lost 4 bases and J lost 10; bases outside the gene matches: 10. Germline assignment: CDR1 SQVTM and CDR2 ANQGSEA. The DNA of the CDR3 is TGCAGCGTTGGACTAGCGGGTACGCTCAGGGAGCAGTTCTTC. It encodes CSVGLAGTLREQFF.

This rearrangement joins TRBV7-9 to TRBJ2-5, with TRBD1 matching 8 bases. Per germline, CDR1 SEHNR and CDR2 FQNEAQ (reference sequence). Trimming cost V 2 bases and J 7 bases; bases outside gene matches: 9. The CDR3 length is 15 residues. The CDR3 sequence: CASSLTAGGYGTQYF. CDR3 in DNA: TGTGCCAGCAGCTTAACGGCAGGGGGCTATGGGACCCAGTACTTC.

This clonotype occurred many times. At one end, the junction sequence differs from germline, possibly due to a read error. J is TRBJ1-3 and V is TRBV6-5; no clear D gene. Germline-derived CDR1 and CDR2 are MNHEY and SVGAGI. The CDR3 contains 12 residues. CDR3 nucleotide sequence: TGTGCCAGCAGTTCGGCTGGGAACACCATATATTTT. Residues: CASSSAGNTIYF.